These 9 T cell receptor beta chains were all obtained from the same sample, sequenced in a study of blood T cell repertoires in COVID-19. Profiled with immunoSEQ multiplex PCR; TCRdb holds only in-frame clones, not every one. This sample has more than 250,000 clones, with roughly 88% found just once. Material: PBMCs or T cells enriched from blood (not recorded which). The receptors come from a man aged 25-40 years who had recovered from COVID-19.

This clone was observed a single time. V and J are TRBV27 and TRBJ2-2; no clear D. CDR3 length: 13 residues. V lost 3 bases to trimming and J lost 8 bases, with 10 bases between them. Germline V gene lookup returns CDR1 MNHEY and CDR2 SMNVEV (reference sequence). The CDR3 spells CASSFLRRGELFF. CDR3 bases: TGTGCCAGCAGTTTCCTTCGGCGGGGGGAGCTGTTTTTT.

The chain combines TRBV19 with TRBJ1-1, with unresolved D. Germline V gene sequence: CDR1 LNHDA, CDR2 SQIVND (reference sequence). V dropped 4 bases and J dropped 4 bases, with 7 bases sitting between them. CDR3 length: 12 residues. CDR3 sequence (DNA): TGTGCCAGTAGTACGAGGGTCACTGAAGCTTTCTTT. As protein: CASSTRVTEAFF.

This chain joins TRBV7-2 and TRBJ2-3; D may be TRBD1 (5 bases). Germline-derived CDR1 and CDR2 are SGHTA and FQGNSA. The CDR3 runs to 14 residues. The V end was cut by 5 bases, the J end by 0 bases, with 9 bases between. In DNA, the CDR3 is TGTGCCAGCAGCCCCAGGGTCAGCACAGATACGCAGTATTTT. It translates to CASSPRVSTDTQYF.

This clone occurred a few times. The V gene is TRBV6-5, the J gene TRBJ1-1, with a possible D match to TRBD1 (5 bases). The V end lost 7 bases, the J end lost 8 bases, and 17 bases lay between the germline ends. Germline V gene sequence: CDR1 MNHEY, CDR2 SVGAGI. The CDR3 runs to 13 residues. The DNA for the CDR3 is TGTGCCAGCACCGTCCAAGGGGCAGCCGAAGCTTTCTTT. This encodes CASTVQGAAEAFF.

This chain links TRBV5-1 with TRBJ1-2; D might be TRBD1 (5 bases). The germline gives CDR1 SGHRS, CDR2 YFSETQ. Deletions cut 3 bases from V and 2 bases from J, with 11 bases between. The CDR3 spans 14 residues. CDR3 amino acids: CASSSAGGNYGYTF. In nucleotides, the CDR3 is TGCGCCAGCAGCTCGGCGGGGGGGAACTATGGCTACACCTTC.

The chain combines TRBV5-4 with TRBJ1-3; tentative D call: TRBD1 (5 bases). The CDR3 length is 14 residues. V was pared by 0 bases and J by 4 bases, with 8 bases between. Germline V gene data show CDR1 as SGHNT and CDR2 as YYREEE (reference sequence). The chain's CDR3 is CASSLVGVGNTIYF. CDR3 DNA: TGTGCCAGCAGCTTGGTAGGGGTCGGAAACACCATATATTTT.

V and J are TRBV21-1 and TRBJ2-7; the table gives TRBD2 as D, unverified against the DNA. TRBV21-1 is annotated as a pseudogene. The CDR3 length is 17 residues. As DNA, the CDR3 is TGTGCCAGCCGAACAGGGACTAGCGGGGGCCGGTTCTACGAGCAGTACTTC. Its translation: CASRTGTSGGRFYEQYF.

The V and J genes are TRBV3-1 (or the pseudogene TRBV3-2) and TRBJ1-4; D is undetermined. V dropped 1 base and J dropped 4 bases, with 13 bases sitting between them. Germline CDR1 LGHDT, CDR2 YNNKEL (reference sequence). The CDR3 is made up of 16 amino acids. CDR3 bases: TGTGCCAGCAGCCAAGTGGCAGGAGGCCTTAATGAAAAACTGTTTTTT. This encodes CASSQVAGGLNEKLFF.

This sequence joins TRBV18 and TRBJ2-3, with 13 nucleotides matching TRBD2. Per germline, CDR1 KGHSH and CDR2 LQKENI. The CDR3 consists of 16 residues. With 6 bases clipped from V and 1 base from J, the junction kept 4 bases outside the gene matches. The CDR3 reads CASSRGLAGGTDTQYF. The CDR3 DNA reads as TGTGCCAGCTCGAGAGGACTAGCGGGGGGCACAGATACGCAGTATTTT.